These 2 T cell receptor beta chains were all obtained from the same sample, sequenced in a study of blood T cell repertoires in COVID-19. Sequenced by immunoSEQ multiplex PCR; TCRdb stores in-frame clones only, minus some. The data contain more than 250,000 clones, about 88% of them singletons. Sequencing used peripheral blood. Source of these receptors: a man in his late teens or twenties with active or convalescent COVID-19.

The chain uses TRBV11-3 and TRBJ2-1; TRBD1 matches 9 bases. The CDR3 sequence is 16 residues long. Germline values: CDR1 SGHNT, CDR2 YENEEA. V was clipped by 0 bases and J by 5 bases; unmatched bases: 5. The CDR3 here is CASSLEGTGTNNEQFF. CDR3 DNA: TGTGCCAGCAGCTTAGAGGGGACAGGGACGAACAATGAGCAGTTCTTC.

The chain combines TRBV24-1 with TRBJ2-5, with 9 bases aligning to TRBD2. There are 16 residues in the CDR3. Trimming cost V 0 bases and J 4 bases; bases outside gene matches: 5. The germline V gene has CDR1 KGHDR and CDR2 SFDVKD. This chain's CDR3 is CATSDLSGTSPETQYF. In DNA form, the CDR3 reads TGTGCCACCAGTGATTTGTCCGGGACTAGCCCAGAGACCCAGTACTTC.